This is a list of T cell receptor beta chains from one sample in a study of shared clonotypes between healthy human individuals. TCRdb's table, derived via immunoSEQ multiplex PCR, lists solely in-frame clones and lacks some. The sample has about 1.5 million clones, 95% to 99% seen once. The sample comprised naive CD4+ T cells sorted from blood. Source of these receptors: a man aged 25 to 45 in good health. The CDR3 runs from the conserved cysteine through the conserved F or W. D genes are given only for firm matches. Part of the rows lack a size; the others show once, few, many or a class for expanded clones.

cdr3_nt cdr3_aa j_call clone_size d_call v_call
TGTGCCACCAGCAGAGAAGGTAGTGGCAATCAGCCCCAGCATTTT CATSREGSGNQPQHF TRBJ1-5 once NA TRBV15
TGTGCCAGCAGTTTATGGTCTCCTATTTGGACTAGCGGGAGTGTTGAGCAGTACTTC CASSLWSPIWTSGSVEQYF TRBJ2-7 NA TRBD2 TRBV28
TGTGCCAGCAGCTCCCAGCTCGGCGTCTCCTACGAGCAGTACTTC CASSSQLGVSYEQYF TRBJ2-7 once NA TRBV7-2
TGTGCCAGCAGCCTGACAGCCTTCGAGCAGTACTTC CASSLTAFEQYF TRBJ2-7 NA NA TRBV28
TGTGCCAGTAGTGCCCTAGGACAGGCCCAAGTTACGCAGTATTTT CASSALGQAQVTQYF TRBJ2-3 NA TRBD1 TRBV19
TGTGCCAGCAGCTTAGAGAGGTCTTTCTTCTCCTACGAGCAGTACTTC CASSLERSFFSYEQYF TRBJ2-7 once NA TRBV7-2
TGTGCCAGCTCACCATCCATACGGACCTCTGGAAACACCATATATTTT CASSPSIRTSGNTIYF TRBJ1-3 NA NA TRBV18
TGCAGCGTCTTGGGGGAGTCTTACGAGCAGTACTTC CSVLGESYEQYF TRBJ2-7 NA NA TRBV29-1
TGTGCCAGCAGTGACGGGAACAGGGGCTACGAGCAGTACTTC CASSDGNRGYEQYF TRBJ2-7 NA TRBD1 TRBV6-4
TGTGCCAGCAGCGTAGGCGCGATGGAAGAGACCCAGTACTTC CASSVGAMEETQYF TRBJ2-5 once NA TRBV9
TGTGCCAGCAGTTTACTCGCTCTAGCGGGAGGCATAGATACGCAGTATTTT CASSLLALAGGIDTQYF TRBJ2-3 once TRBD2 TRBV27
TGTGCCAGCAGCTTAAGGAGCTCCTACGAGCAGTACTTC CASSLRSSYEQYF TRBJ2-7 NA NA TRBV13
TGTGCCAGCAGCGTACGGGCAATGGGGCCCCAGGGAGAGACCCAGTACTTC CASSVRAMGPQGETQYF TRBJ2-5 NA NA TRBV9
TGTGCCAGCAGTACGGGACACCGCACAGATACGCAGTATTTT CASSTGHRTDTQYF TRBJ2-3 NA NA TRBV28
TGTGCCAGCAGCCCCTGGACTGGGCAGGGGGGCGAGCAGTACTTC CASSPWTGQGGEQYF TRBJ2-7 NA NA TRBV5-4
TGTGCCAGTAGAGCGGACCGCCAATTTGGCAATCAGCCCCAGCATTTT CASRADRQFGNQPQHF TRBJ1-5 NA NA TRBV19
TGTGCCAGCTCCCCCATCGGTAGCGATCAGCCCCAGCATTTT CASSPIGSDQPQHF TRBJ1-5 once NA TRBV18
TGCGCCAGCAGCTTGAAAACGGGGGGTTCTAATGAAAAACTGTTTTTT CASSLKTGGSNEKLFF TRBJ1-4 NA NA TRBV5-1
TGTGCCAGTAGCCCTGACCCTAGCAATCAGCCCCAGCATTTT CASSPDPSNQPQHF TRBJ1-5 NA NA TRBV19
TGTGCCAGCTCCCCAAGCGGGAATAGCTCCTACGAGCAGTACTTC CASSPSGNSSYEQYF TRBJ2-7 NA TRBD2 TRBV18
TGTGCCAGCAGCGTAGTGGGACGGTTCTACAATGAGCAGTTCTTC CASSVVGRFYNEQFF TRBJ2-1 NA NA TRBV9
TGTGCCAGTAGGAACCCGACAGATACGCAGTATTTT CASRNPTDTQYF TRBJ2-3 NA NA TRBV19
TGTGCCAGCAGCAAGACTAGCGGGAGTTTGAGCACCGGGGAGCTGTTTTTT CASSKTSGSLSTGELFF TRBJ2-2 NA TRBD2 TRBV7-9
TGTGCCAGCAGTGCCAGCAGTGAGTTCTACAATGAGCAGTTCTTC CASSASSEFYNEQFF TRBJ2-1 NA NA TRBV6-7
TGTGCCAGCAGCGGACAGGGAGGAGTCACAGATACGCAGTATTTT CASSGQGGVTDTQYF TRBJ2-3 NA TRBD1 TRBV7-9
TGCAGTGCTAGAGGGGACGAAAAACTGTTTTTT CSARGDEKLFF TRBJ1-4 NA NA TRBV20-1
TGTGCCAGCAGTGACGGACTACAGCGCTACAATGAGCAGTTCTTC CASSDGLQRYNEQFF TRBJ2-1 once NA TRBV7-2
TGCGCCAGCACTCCCGGGCTACAAGAGACCCAGTACTTC CASTPGLQETQYF TRBJ2-5 NA NA TRBV23-1
TGTGCCAGCGCGGGGGCGTCCGGCCTCTACAATGAGCAGTTCTTC CASAGASGLYNEQFF TRBJ2-1 NA NA TRBV27
TGCGCCAGCAGTGCGGTCACCGGGGAGCTGTTTTTT CASSAVTGELFF TRBJ2-2 NA NA TRBV10-2
TGCGCCAGCAGCTTAAGCCCGACTGGGGAGACCCAGTACTTC CASSLSPTGETQYF TRBJ2-5 NA NA TRBV5-1
TGTGCCAGCAGCCCCAGTGGAGGGGCGAGCTCCTACGAGCAGTACTTC CASSPSGGASSYEQYF TRBJ2-7 NA NA TRBV28
TGTGCCAGCAGCGGGAACTCTGTTCAGAATGAGCAGTTCTTC CASSGNSVQNEQFF TRBJ2-1 NA NA TRBV9
TGCAGCGTTGGATTACGTCCGATCAATGAGCAGTTCTTC CSVGLRPINEQFF TRBJ2-1 once NA TRBV29-1
TGTGCCAGCAGCCAAGATCTGGGGTCGGGCTATGGCTACACCTTC CASSQDLGSGYGYTF TRBJ1-2 NA NA TRBV14
TGTGCCATCAGTGAATTTCGAGGGGGCTGGAGGAATGGCTACACCTTC CAISEFRGGWRNGYTF TRBJ1-2 NA TRBD1 TRBV10-3
TGTGCCAGCAGCTTGAGATGGAAAACGGGACTAGCAAATGAGCAGTTCTTC CASSLRWKTGLANEQFF TRBJ2-1 NA TRBD2 TRBV5-5
TGTGCCAGCAACAACCTCCGGGCTAACTACGAGCAGTACTTC CASNNLRANYEQYF TRBJ2-7 NA NA TRBV28
TGCGCCAGCAGCTTGGAGGGGAGAGGTGAAAAACTGTTTTTT CASSLEGRGEKLFF TRBJ1-4 NA NA TRBV5-1
TGTGCCAGCAGCAATCGACCTAGTTCGGCCCAGTACTTC CASSNRPSSAQYF TRBJ2-5 NA NA TRBV7-3
TGTGCCAGTAGTATACACAAGCCGGGACTAGCGGCAAGCTCCTACGAGCAGTACTTC CASSIHKPGLAASSYEQYF TRBJ2-7 NA TRBD2 TRBV19
TGTGCCAGCAGTAGACTAGCGGGAGGATCCTACGAGCAGTACTTC CASSRLAGGSYEQYF TRBJ2-7 NA TRBD2 TRBV2
TGTGCCAGCAGCCCCCGGGAATCTGGGGCCAACGTCCTGACTTTC CASSPRESGANVLTF TRBJ2-6 NA NA TRBV28
TGTGCCAGCAGTGACGGCCTAGAGACCCAGTACTTC CASSDGLETQYF TRBJ2-5 NA NA TRBV6-1
TGTGCCAGCAGCTTAAAGGGCGAGCAGTACTTC CASSLKGEQYF TRBJ2-7 NA NA TRBV11-2
TGTGCCAGTAGCCGCTCCGCGGGAGAGAGAGAGCAGTTCTTC CASSRSAGEREQFF TRBJ2-1 NA TRBD2 TRBV19